The present T cell receptor beta chain was sequenced within a study of STAT5B mutations in CD4+ large granular lymphocyte leukemia. V lost 6 bases to trimming and J lost 8 bases, with 13 bases between them. This CDR3 has 12 amino acids. Germline V CDR1 and CDR2: SGHTA, FQGNSA. Assay: immunoSEQ multiplex PCR; the TCRdb copy retains only in-frame clones and omits some. The table has roughly 30,000 clones, around 85% seen once. Specimen: CD4+ T cells from blood buffy coats. This clonotype originated in a human donor in good health. J is TRBJ1-2 and V is TRBV7-2; D call uncertain. CDR3 loop: CASSPVQAGYTF. In DNA, the CDR3 is TGTGCCAGCAGTCCCGTCCAAGCGGGCTACACCTTC.